A single sample gave rise to the 31 T cell receptor beta chains below, sequenced in a study of blood T cells in healthy people across ages (dated by TCRdb to about 2015). The library came from 5' RACE. TCRdb names Illumina HiSeq 2500 as the instrument used. A second PCR of roughly 7 to 11 cycles was performed with a sample-barcoded 5' primer and a J-beta primer mix. TCRdb applied fastp at Q25 and MiXCR to the public reads, then kept only in-frame beta chains. Identical CDR3 proteins give one entry, which carries the most common genes and DNA. This sample holds about 1,000,000 distinct CDR3 sequences; 35% to 55% were observed only once. Together, the top ten hold under 20% of the sample. Sequencing used blood. These TCRs come from a woman in her sixties in good health.

This clonotype has just a few counts. The chain couples TRBV28 to TRBJ2-7; the D is unclear. Germline V gene lookup returns CDR1 MDHEN and CDR2 SYDVKM. This CDR3 has 15 residues. The ends were cut back, 3 bases at V and 0 bases at J, with 12 bases in the middle. In DNA, the CDR3 is TGTGCCAGCAGTTTCCCACGCGCCAGCTCCTACGAGCAGTACTTC. Protein: CASSFPRASSYEQYF.

The chain is built from TRBV28 and TRBJ1-6; D call uncertain. The CDR3 length is 12 residues. Looked up from germline, CDR1 is MDHEN and CDR2 is SYDVKM. Deletions cut 8 bases from V and 10 bases from J, with 12 bases between. The DNA for the CDR3 is TGTGCCAGCGGAACAAGGTGGTCACCCCTCCACTTT. Amino acids: CASGTRWSPLHF.

Regarding this clonotype: Mismatch with germline at one junction end may stem from a read error. V and J are TRBV29-1 and TRBJ1-5; no firm D call. Germline CDR1 and CDR2: SQVTM and ANQGSEA. The CDR3 is 13 residues long. CDR3 sequence reads: CSAEDGWNQPQHF. CDR3 DNA sequence: TGCAGCGCTGAAGACGGGTGGAATCAGCCCCAGCATTTT.

About this clonotype: One end of the junction varies from germline; a read error may be responsible. This chain uses TRBV9 with TRBJ2-7, with TRBD1 identical over 8 bases. This CDR3 contains 13 residues. CDR1 and CDR2 (germline): SGDLS, YYNGEE. CDR3 sequence reads: CASSVQGASEHYF. CDR3 nucleotide sequence: TGTGCCAGCAGCGTCCAGGGGGCGAGTGAGCATTACTTC.

This clonotype has just one count. This rearrangement joins TRBV7-9 to TRBJ1-2, with TRBD1 as a possible D gene (6 bases). CDR1 SEHNR and CDR2 FQNEAQ come from the germline V gene (reference sequence). This CDR3 is built from 14 residues. The germline V and J ends were trimmed by 5 bases and 2 bases, with 12 bases remaining between them. The CDR3, as DNA: TGTGCCAGCAGCCGACAGGAGAGGAACTATGGCTACACCTTC. Encoded protein: CASSRQERNYGYTF.

The table lists this clonotype with many counts. The rearrangement uses TRBV7-8 and TRBJ2-5; 12 bases agree with TRBD2. Unmatched junction bases numbered 9, after V lost 5 bases and J lost 5 bases. CDR1 and CDR2 (germline): SGHVS, FQNEAQ. This CDR3 is built from 16 residues. Written as DNA, the CDR3 is TGTGCCAGCAGCCTCCTAGCGGGAGGGCCGGGGGAGACCCAGTACTTC. It codes for CASSLLAGGPGETQYF.

The gene calls are TRBV27 and TRBJ1-2; D is perhaps TRBD1 (6 bases). Trimming took off 3 bases at V and 6 bases at J, with 14 bases between the two ends. The germline gives CDR1 MNHEY, CDR2 SMNVEV (reference sequence). The CDR3 extends over 14 amino acids. As DNA, the CDR3 is TGTGCCAGCAGTTTGAGGCAGGGGCAAAATGGCTACACCTTC. The encoded protein is CASSLRQGQNGYTF.

This chain joins TRBV28 and TRBJ2-7; 8 nucleotides match TRBD1. With 4 bases clipped from V and 2 bases from J, the junction kept 4 bases outside the gene matches. This CDR3 contains 14 residues. From germline, CDR1 is MDHEN and CDR2 SYDVKM. The DNA for the CDR3 is TGTGCCAGCAGTTGGGGACAGGAGGCCTACGAGCAGTACTTC. This gives the protein CASSWGQEAYEQYF.

This chain connects TRBV28 to TRBJ1-2; no firm D call. The CDR3 extends over 15 amino acids. Germline CDR1 and CDR2: MDHEN and SYDVKM. Trimming took 5 bases from V and 4 from J, leaving 17 bases between them. The CDR3 is CASSVDSHTFYGYTF. The CDR3 nucleotides read TGTGCCAGCAGTGTAGACTCTCATACCTTCTATGGCTACACCTTC.

The V gene is TRBV11-2, the J gene TRBJ1-1, with D possibly being TRBD1 (5 bases). Per germline, CDR1 SGHAT and CDR2 FQNNGV. V lost 0 bases and J 12 bases, leaving 14 bases between the germline ends. The CDR3 is 13 amino acids. CDR3 amino acids: CASSLESPGGSFF. The CDR3 DNA sequence: TGTGCCAGCAGCTTAGAGTCGCCGGGGGGATCTTTCTTT.

This clonotype showed up just a few times. CDR3: CASSESNTQYF. CDR3 bases: TGTGCCAGCAGTGAATCCAATACGCAGTATTTT. This rearrangement joins TRBV25-1 to TRBJ2-3; D remains unclear. V lost 1 base and J lost 7, with 3 bases in between. CDR1 MGHDK and CDR2 SYGVNS come from the germline V gene. The CDR3 contains 11 residues.

Only a few counts were recorded for this clonotype. The chain has TRBV4-2 and TRBJ2-7; D gene uncertain. The CDR3 consists of 14 residues. Germline assignment: CDR1 LGHNA and CDR2 YNFKEQ. V lost 0 bases and J 2 bases, leaving 8 bases between the germline ends. The CDR3 protein is CASSQDQTTYEQYF. In DNA form, the CDR3 reads TGTGCCAGCAGCCAAGATCAAACTACCTACGAGCAGTACTTC.

The chain has TRBV5-6 and TRBJ2-5; TRBD1 agrees at 9 bases. V shed 5 bases, J shed 5 bases, and the junction held 4 bases outside the gene matches. The germline CDR1 and CDR2 sequences are SGHDT and YYEEEE. This CDR3 has 13 amino acids. For the CDR3, the DNA is TGTGCCAGCAGTTACGACAGGGGGGAGACCCAGTACTTC. Encoded protein: CASSYDRGETQYF.

J is TRBJ2-1 and V is TRBV7-2; 11 bases line up with TRBD2. CDR1 is SGHTA and CDR2 is FQGNSA in the germline V gene. Germline trimming cut 5 bases from V and 1 base from J; bases unmatched to any gene: 4. The CDR3 consists of 16 residues. CDR3 region: CASSRLAGMSYNEQFF. CDR3 nucleotide sequence: TGTGCCAGCAGCAGACTAGCGGGAATGTCCTACAATGAGCAGTTCTTC.

This chain joins TRBV7-8 and TRBJ2-5; 10 nucleotides agree with TRBD2. The DNA end is more similar to TRBJ2-7, so the J call may be wrong. The CDR3 spans 15 residues. The germline CDR1 and CDR2 sequences are SGHVS and FQNEAQ. The DNA of the CDR3 is TGTGCCAGCAGCTTAGGAGCGGGAGGGATCGACGAGCAGTACTTC. Amino acids: CASSLGAGGIDEQYF.

The rearrangement joins TRBV10-3 to TRBJ2-7; D remains unclear. There are 12 residues in the CDR3. The germline V gene encodes CDR1 ENHRY and CDR2 SYGVKD. Between the trimmed V and J ends, which lost 1 base and 6 bases, there was a span of 7 bases. The CDR3 bases are TGTGCCATCAGTGAGTTTGGCGGCGAGCAGTACTTC. It codes for CAISEFGGEQYF.

This chain's CDR3 is CASSSQGVSSYEQYF. The CDR3 DNA is TGTGCCAGCAGCTCACAGGGGGTGAGCTCCTACGAGCAGTACTTC. V and J are TRBV5-6 and TRBJ2-7; 8 nucleotides align to TRBD1. V lost 3 bases, J lost 0 bases, and 5 bases stayed unmatched. Germline loops: CDR1 SGHDT, CDR2 YYEEEE. The CDR3 runs 15 residues.

This clonotype has a handful of counts. This chain joins TRBV7-2 and TRBJ2-5; 8 bases agree with TRBD2. Trimming at V came to 5 bases and at J to 4 bases, leaving 3 bases not matched to a gene. Looked up from germline, CDR1 is SGHTA and CDR2 is FQGNSA. The CDR3 length is 13 residues. The CDR3 bases are TGTGCCAGCAGCAGAGCGGGAGTAGAGACCCAGTACTTC. Translation gives CASSRAGVETQYF.

The chain joins TRBV28 to TRBJ2-1; 8 nucleotides line up with TRBD2. CDR1 MDHEN and CDR2 SYDVKM come from the germline V gene. The CDR3 is 14 amino acids. Trimming cost V 7 bases and J 2 bases; bases outside gene matches: 4. CDR3 sequence: CASINGGAYNEQFF. CDR3 sequence (DNA): TGTGCCAGCATTAACGGGGGGGCCTACAATGAGCAGTTCTTC.

This clonotype has ten or more counts. This chain links TRBV27 with TRBJ2-7, with 11 bases identical to TRBD1. The J segment lost 2 bases and the V segment lost 4 bases, leaving 4 bases of the junction unmatched. Germline lookup yields CDR1 MNHEY and CDR2 SMNVEV (reference sequence). The CDR3 extends over 15 amino acids. CDR3 in amino acids: CASSYGTGGTYEQYF. In nucleotides, the CDR3 is TGTGCCAGCAGTTACGGGACAGGGGGGACCTACGAGCAGTACTTC.

This chain uses TRBV27 with TRBJ2-3; D possibly matches TRBD1 or TRBD2 (7 bases each). V was cut by 6 bases and J by 6 bases, with 16 bases left in between. Germline assignment: CDR1 MNHEY and CDR2 SMNVEV (reference sequence). The CDR3 totals 14 residues. This CDR3 is CASRQQGRDDTQYF. DNA for the CDR3: TGTGCCAGCAGACAACAGGGGAGGGACGATACGCAGTATTTT.

The V and J genes are TRBV7-9 and TRBJ2-5, with D uncertain. This CDR3 is built from 12 residues. The V gene's germline CDR1 is SEHNR and CDR2 FQNEAQ (reference sequence). Trimming took off 1 base at V and 9 bases at J, with 9 bases between the two ends. CDR3 residues: CASSLEMSPQYF. The CDR3 DNA is TGTGCCAGCAGCTTAGAAATGTCCCCCCAGTACTTC.

The rearrangement joins TRBV5-6 to TRBJ2-1, with D unresolved. V lost 1 base and J lost 4, with 15 bases in between. The CDR3 is made up of 16 amino acids. Germline lookup yields CDR1 SGHDT and CDR2 YYEEEE. CDR3 sequence: CASSLWINWVYNEQFF. The CDR3 DNA reads as TGTGCCAGCAGCTTGTGGATAAACTGGGTTTACAATGAGCAGTTCTTC. Drawing the rest from reference TRBV5-6 and TRBJ2-1, the complete variable domain is DAGVTQSPTHLIKTRGQQVTLRCSPKSGHDTVSWYQQALGQGPQFIFQYYEEEERQRGNFPDRFSGHQFPNYSSELNVNALLLGDSALYLCASSLWINWVYNEQFFGPGTRLTVL.

The chain links TRBV7-7 to TRBJ2-5, with a possible D match to TRBD1 (5 bases). V was cut by 7 bases and J by 2 bases, with 14 bases left in between. The V gene's germline CDR1 is SSHAT and CDR2 FNYEAQ (reference sequence). The CDR3 spans 14 residues. CDR3 nucleotides: TGTGCCAGCACCGTCTTGGACACTCAAGAGACCCAGTACTTC. Its protein product is CASTVLDTQETQYF.

This clonotype has a handful of counts. The CDR3 DNA sequence: TGTGCCAGCAGCCATGGACAGGGGATTGGCGAGACCCAGTACTTC. This sequence encodes CASSHGQGIGETQYF. The chain carries TRBV14 and TRBJ2-5, with TRBD1 matching 9 bases. Trimming cost V 3 bases and J 5 bases; bases outside gene matches: 7. The CDR3 has 15 residues. Germline CDR1 is SGHDN and CDR2 is FVKESK.

There are many counts of this clonotype. The V call is TRBV29-1, the J call TRBJ2-6; 8 positions match TRBD1. CDR1 and CDR2 from the germline V gene are SQVTM and ANQGSEA. The CDR3 is made up of 13 amino acids. The V segment lost 7 bases and the J segment 2 bases; nucleotides outside the gene matches: 1. Here the CDR3 DNA reads TGCAGCGCAGGGGGCGCTGGGGCCAACGTCCTGACTTTC. It yields the protein CSAGGAGANVLTF.

The J gene is TRBJ2-1, the V gene TRBV9; 9 bases are shared with TRBD1. From germline, CDR1 is SGDLS and CDR2 YYNGEE. The CDR3 contains 11 residues. Germline trimming cut 4 bases from V and 15 bases from J; bases unmatched to any gene: 5. CDR3 sequence reads: CASSLGTGMFF. The CDR3 nucleotides read TGTGCCAGCAGCTTGGGGACAGGGATGTTCTTC.

The J gene is TRBJ2-7, the V gene TRBV11-2; 8 bases map to TRBD2. Germline V gene lookup returns CDR1 SGHAT and CDR2 FQNNGV. V lost 5 bases to trimming and J lost 7 bases; unmatched junction nucleotides: 13. The CDR3 runs to 15 residues. DNA of the CDR3: TGTGCCAGCAGCCTCGCCGGGACTAGGTCGGGTGAGCAGTACTTC. This encodes CASSLAGTRSGEQYF.

This clonotype was detected only a few times. The genes are TRBV20-1 and TRBJ1-2; maybe TRBD1 (5 bases). The CDR3 is made up of 14 amino acids. V was pared by 2 bases and J by 4 bases, with 14 bases between. CDR1 is DFQATT, CDR2 SNEGSKA, per germline (reference sequence). The DNA of the CDR3 is TGCAGTGCTAGAATTAGGGGAGGAGGCTATGGCTACACCTTC. As protein: CSARIRGGGYGYTF.

On this clonotype: Germline and junction disagree at one end, which may indicate a read error. The rearrangement uses TRBV7-7 and TRBJ2-1, with D tentatively TRBD2 (5 bases). Per germline, CDR1 SSHAT and CDR2 FNYEAQ (reference sequence). CDR3 length: 13 amino acids. This CDR3 reads CASSFRRNNEQFF. In nucleotides, the CDR3 is TGTGCTAGCAGCTTTAGGAGGAACAATGAGCAGTTCTTC.

This clonotype was seen only a few times. J is TRBJ1-2 and V is TRBV12-3 or TRBV12-4; D might be TRBD1 (5 bases). V lost 3 bases to trimming and J lost 3 bases, with 8 bases between them. The CDR3 contains 13 residues. The CDR3 region has the DNA TGTGCCAGCAGTTTCCGGGGACACTATGGCTACACCTTC. It yields the protein CASSFRGHYGYTF.